Below are 10 T cell receptor beta chains sequenced from a single sample in a study of T cell responses to AZD1222 COVID-19 vaccine. Assay used: immunoSEQ multiplex PCR; TCRdb lists only in-frame clones, some missing. The data contain roughly 70,000 clones, around 85% of them singletons. The sample was peripheral blood, taken on day 0 of AZD1222 vaccination. The source is an adult in good health.

This rearrangement joins TRBV4-1 to TRBJ1-2; a weak D match, TRBD1 (5 bases). CDR1 is MGHRA and CDR2 is YSYEKL in the germline V gene. V shed 3 bases and J shed 3 bases, with 11 bases lying between them. The CDR3 runs to 14 residues. The CDR3 sequence: CASSHQTADYGYTF. Here the CDR3 DNA reads TGCGCCAGCAGCCACCAGACAGCAGACTATGGCTACACCTTC.

This chain joins TRBV6-5 and TRBJ1-2; perhaps TRBD1 as D (5 bases). Trimming removed 0 bases at V and 8 bases at J, with 19 bases between. Per germline, CDR1 MNHEY and CDR2 SVGAGI. The CDR3 extends over 16 amino acids. As DNA, the CDR3 is TGTGCCAGCAGTTACTCGTGGGCCAGGGAAAGGGAGGGCTACACCTTC. Translated, it gives CASSYSWAREREGYTF.

This chain links TRBV11-2 with TRBJ2-3, with 7 bases that match TRBD1. The length of the CDR3 is 16 residues. CDR1 is SGHAT and CDR2 is FQNNGV in the germline V gene. V lost 5 bases and J lost 2; bases outside the gene matches: 10. The CDR3 loop is CASSARTGTNTDTQYF. CDR3 coding DNA: TGTGCCAGCAGCGCGCGGACAGGCACAAACACAGATACGCAGTATTTT.

The sample holds one count of this clone. V and J are TRBV6-4 and TRBJ1-1, with 7 positions matching TRBD1. V shed 5 bases, J shed 4 bases, and the junction held 7 bases outside the gene matches. Germline CDR1 and CDR2: MRHNA and SNTAGT. CDR3 length: 14 residues. The CDR3: CASSPGGAPTEAFF. The CDR3 coding sequence is TGTGCCAGCAGTCCAGGGGGTGCACCCACTGAAGCTTTCTTT.

There are a few counts of this clone. The chain has TRBV5-1 and TRBJ2-7; the match to TRBD1 covers 8 bases. The CDR3 covers 14 residues. The germline CDR1 and CDR2 sequences are SGHRS and YFSETQ. Trimming at V came to 3 bases and at J to 2 bases, leaving 4 bases not matched to a gene. DNA for the CDR3: TGCGCCAGCAGCTCTTCGGGACAGGCCTACGAGCAGTACTTC. Its protein product is CASSSSGQAYEQYF. Variable domain in full (rest from reference TRBV5-1 and TRBJ2-7): KAGVTQTPRYLIKTRGQQVTLSCSPISGHRSVSWYQQTPGQGLQFLFEYFSETQRNKGNFPGRFSGRQFSNSRSEMNVSTLELGDSALYLCASSSSGQAYEQYFGPGTRLTVT.

The chain carries TRBV7-2 and TRBJ2-1; the match to TRBD1 covers 8 bases. Germline CDR1 SGHTA, CDR2 FQGNSA. The V segment lost 5 bases and the J segment 3 bases; nucleotides outside the gene matches: 9. CDR3 length: 16 residues. CDR3 amino acids: CASSHGAGGIYNEQFF. In DNA, the CDR3 is TGTGCCAGCAGCCACGGGGCAGGGGGCATCTACAATGAGCAGTTCTTC.

The V and J genes are TRBV7-8 and TRBJ2-5; TRBD2 aligns across 7 bases. With 0 bases clipped from V and 7 bases from J, the junction kept 11 bases outside the gene matches. Germline V gene lookup returns CDR1 SGHVS and CDR2 FQNEAQ. The length of the CDR3 is 16 residues. CDR3 region: CASSLAPWGGFGTQYF. In DNA form, the CDR3 reads TGTGCCAGCAGCTTAGCGCCCTGGGGGGGATTTGGGACCCAGTACTTC.

The rearrangement uses TRBV6-5 and TRBJ2-3; D may correspond to TRBD1 or TRBD2 (5 bases each). The V gene's germline CDR1 is MNHEY and CDR2 SVGAGI. The CDR3 runs to 14 residues. Trimming cost V 8 bases and J 6 bases, with 18 bases left between them. The CDR3 loop is CASRPRGENDTQYF. The CDR3 nucleotides are TGTGCCAGCCGCCCCCGAGGGGAGAACGATACGCAGTATTTT.

The rearrangement links TRBV12-3 or TRBV12-4 to TRBJ2-7; D remains unclear. The ends were cut back, 5 bases at V and 2 bases at J, with 10 bases in the middle. The CDR3 sequence is 13 residues long. CDR3 in amino acids: CASSPHKTYEQYF. The CDR3 nucleotides are TGTGCCAGCAGTCCGCACAAGACCTACGAGCAGTACTTC.

The chain joins TRBV5-5 to TRBJ1-2; TRBD1 is a possible D gene (5 bases). Trimming took 4 bases from V and 8 from J, leaving 15 bases between them. CDR1 is SGHKS and CDR2 is YYEKEE in the germline V gene (reference sequence). This CDR3 spans 13 amino acids. The CDR3 sequence is CASSNPQARGYTF. Here the CDR3 DNA reads TGTGCCAGCAGCAACCCACAGGCCCGGGGCTACACCTTC. The complete variable domain, with remaining parts taken from reference TRBV5-5 and TRBJ1-2, reads DAGVTQSPTHLIKTRGQQVTLRCSPISGHKSVSWYQQVLGQGPQFIFQYYEKEERGRGNFPDRFSARQFPNYSSELNVNALLLGDSALYLCASSNPQARGYTFGSGTRLTVV.